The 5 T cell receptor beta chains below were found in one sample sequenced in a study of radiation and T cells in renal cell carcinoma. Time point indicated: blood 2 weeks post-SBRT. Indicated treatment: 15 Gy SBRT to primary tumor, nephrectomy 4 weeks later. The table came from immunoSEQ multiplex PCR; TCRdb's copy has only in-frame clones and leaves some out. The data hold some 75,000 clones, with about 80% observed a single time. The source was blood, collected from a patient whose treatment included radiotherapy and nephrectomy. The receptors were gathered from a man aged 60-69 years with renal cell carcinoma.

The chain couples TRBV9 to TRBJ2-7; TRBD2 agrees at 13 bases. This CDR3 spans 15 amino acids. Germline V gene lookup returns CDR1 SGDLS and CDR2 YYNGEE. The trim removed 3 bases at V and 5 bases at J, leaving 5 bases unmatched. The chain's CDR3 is CASSGTGLAGDEQYF. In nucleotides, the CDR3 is TGTGCCAGCAGCGGAACCGGACTAGCGGGAGACGAGCAGTACTTC.

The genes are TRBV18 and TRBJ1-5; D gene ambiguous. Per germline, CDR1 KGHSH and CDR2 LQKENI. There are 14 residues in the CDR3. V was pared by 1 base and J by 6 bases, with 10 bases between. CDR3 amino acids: CASSPQYGPQPQHF. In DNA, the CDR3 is TGTGCCAGCTCACCACAATACGGACCTCAGCCCCAGCATTTT.

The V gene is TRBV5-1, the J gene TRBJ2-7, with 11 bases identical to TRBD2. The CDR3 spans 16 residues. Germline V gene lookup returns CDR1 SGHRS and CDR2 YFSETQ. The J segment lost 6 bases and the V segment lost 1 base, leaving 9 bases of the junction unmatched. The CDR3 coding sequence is TGCGCCAGCAGCTTGCATTCGACTAGCGGGGAGTCCGAGCAGTACTTC. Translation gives CASSLHSTSGESEQYF.

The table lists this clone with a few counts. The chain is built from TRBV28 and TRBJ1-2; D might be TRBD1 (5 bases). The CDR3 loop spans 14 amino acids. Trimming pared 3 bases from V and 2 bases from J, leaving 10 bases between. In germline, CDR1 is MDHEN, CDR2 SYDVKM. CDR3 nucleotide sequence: TGTGCCAGCAGTTTGGCAGGGCAAAACTATGGCTACACCTTC. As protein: CASSLAGQNYGYTF.

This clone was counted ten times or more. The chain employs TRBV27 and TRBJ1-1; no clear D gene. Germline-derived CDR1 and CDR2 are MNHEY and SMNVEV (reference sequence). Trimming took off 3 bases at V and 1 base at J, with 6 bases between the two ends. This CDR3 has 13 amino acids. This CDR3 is CASSFQENTEAFF. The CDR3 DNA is TGTGCCAGCAGTTTTCAGGAGAACACTGAAGCTTTCTTT.